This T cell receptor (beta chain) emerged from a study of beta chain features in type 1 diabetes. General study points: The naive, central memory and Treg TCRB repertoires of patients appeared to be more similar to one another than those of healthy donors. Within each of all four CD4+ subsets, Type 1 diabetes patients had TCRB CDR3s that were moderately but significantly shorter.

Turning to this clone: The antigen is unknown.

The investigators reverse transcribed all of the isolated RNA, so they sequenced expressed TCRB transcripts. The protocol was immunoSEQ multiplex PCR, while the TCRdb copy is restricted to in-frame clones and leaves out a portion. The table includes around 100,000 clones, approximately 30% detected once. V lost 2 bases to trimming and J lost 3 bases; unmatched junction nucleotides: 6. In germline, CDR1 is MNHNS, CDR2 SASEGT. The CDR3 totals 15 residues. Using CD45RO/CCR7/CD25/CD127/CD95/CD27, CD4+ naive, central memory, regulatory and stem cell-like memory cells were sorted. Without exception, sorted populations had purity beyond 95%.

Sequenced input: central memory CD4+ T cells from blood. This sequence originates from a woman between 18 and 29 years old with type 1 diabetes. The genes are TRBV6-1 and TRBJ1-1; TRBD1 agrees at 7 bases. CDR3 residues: CASSEMPQGYTEAFF. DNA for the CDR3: TGTGCCAGCAGTGAAATGCCACAGGGGTACACTGAAGCTTTCTTT.